This T cell receptor (beta chain) was recorded in a study of blood T cells in healthy people across ages. Germline V CDR1 and CDR2: SGHRS, YFSETQ. The CDR3 contains 16 residues. Turning to this clonotype: The junction departs from the called germline gene at one end, perhaps through a read error.

Then a second PCR, running about 7 to 11 cycles, was carried out with a sample-barcoded 5' primer and a J-beta primer mix. Researchers report that a template-switch adaptor with 12 random nucleotides tagged each cDNA molecule. TCRdb reprocessed the 5' RACE reads via MiXCR and lists one record per CDR3 protein. The sample lists 630,000 or so distinct CDR3 sequences; approximately 30% were seen once. The TCR sequence derives from a woman aged 80 or over in good health. V is TRBV5-1 and J is TRBJ1-1, with 9 nucleotides matching TRBD1. Sequenced sample: blood. In DNA, the CDR3 is TGCGCCGGCAGAGACTCGGGACAGGGAGGTAACACTGAAGCTTTCTTT. It specifies CAGRDSGQGGNTEAFF.